This entry lists 15 T cell receptor beta chains sequenced from one sample in a study of cytomegalovirus exposure and HLA in healthy donors. Vbeta (60) and Jbeta (13) primers were used in the PCR. Profiled with immunoSEQ multiplex PCR; TCRdb holds only in-frame clones, not every one. The sample includes approximately 210,000 clones, around 80% of them seen just once. Material for sequencing was PBMCs. These receptors all stem from a man between 40 and 49 years old in good health and CMV-seropositive.

This clone was detected a few times. This rearrangement joins TRBV7-2 to TRBJ1-2; 10 bases line up with TRBD1. The CDR3 extends over 14 amino acids. From germline, CDR1 is SGHTA and CDR2 FQGNSA. Germline trimming cut 5 bases from V and 3 bases from J; bases unmatched to any gene: 3. CDR3: CASSPGTGDYGYTF. CDR3 nucleotide sequence: TGTGCCAGCAGCCCAGGGACAGGGGACTATGGCTACACCTTC.

The chain recombines TRBV30 with TRBJ2-7, with D perhaps matching TRBD2 (5 bases). The CDR3 length is 15 residues. In germline, CDR1 is GTSNPN, CDR2 SVGIG (reference sequence). Trimming shortened V by 2 bases and J by 7 bases, and 21 bases separated the two germline ends. The CDR3 region has the DNA TGTGCCTGGAGTTCGGACCGACCCCCATCGGGGGAGCAGTACGTC. It is translated as CAWSSDRPPSGEQYV.

The chain recombines TRBV7-9 with TRBJ1-1; D uncertain. CDR3 length: 13 amino acids. CDR1 is SEHNR and CDR2 is FQNEAQ in the germline V gene (reference sequence). Trimming took off 3 bases at V and 3 bases at J, with 8 bases between the two ends. The CDR3 DNA is TGTGCCAGCAGCTTTTACGGTGACACTGAAGCTTTCTTT. Amino acids: CASSFYGDTEAFF.

V is TRBV6-5 and J is TRBJ1-5; 9 nucleotides agree with TRBD1. After removal of 5 bases from V and 4 bases from J, the junction contained 6 bases not matched to a gene. This CDR3 contains 15 residues. Germline V gives CDR1 MNHEY, CDR2 SVGAGI. CDR3 in DNA: TGTGCCAGCAGTGTTTCCGGGACAGGGAATCAGCCCCAGCATTTT. Translated, it gives CASSVSGTGNQPQHF.

This clone was picked up a small number of times. V is TRBV5-1 and J is TRBJ2-5, with unresolved D. The CDR3 extends over 11 amino acids. Germline V gene lookup returns CDR1 SGHRS and CDR2 YFSETQ. V lost 3 bases and J lost 4, with 4 bases in between. CDR3 loop: CASSSGETQYF. In DNA form, the CDR3 reads TGCGCCAGCAGCTCGGGAGAGACCCAGTACTTC. The whole variable domain, remainder taken from reference TRBV5-1 and TRBJ2-5, is KAGVTQTPRYLIKTRGQQVTLSCSPISGHRSVSWYQQTPGQGLQFLFEYFSETQRNKGNFPGRFSGRQFSNSRSEMNVSTLELGDSALYLCASSSGETQYFGPGTRLLVL.

The chain links TRBV27 to TRBJ1-2, with 7 bases lining up with TRBD1. Germline trimming cut 6 bases from V and 4 bases from J; bases unmatched to any gene: 11. This CDR3 is built from 15 residues. Looked up from germline, CDR1 is MNHEY and CDR2 is SMNVEV (reference sequence). The chain's CDR3 is CASSMIGGFGYGYTF. The CDR3 bases are TGTGCCAGCAGCATGATAGGGGGCTTCGGCTATGGCTACACCTTC.

The J gene is TRBJ2-1, the V gene TRBV4-1, with 9 bases lining up with TRBD1. The germline gives CDR1 MGHRA, CDR2 YSYEKL. The length of the CDR3 is 15 residues. Trimming took 4 bases from V and 7 from J; bases not matched to a gene: 8. CDR3 residues: CASSPGTGLVNEQFF. The DNA for the CDR3 is TGCGCCAGCAGCCCCGGGACAGGGTTGGTGAATGAGCAGTTCTTC.

V gene TRBV5-1 combines with J gene TRBJ1-4, with D perhaps matching TRBD1 (5 bases). Germline CDR1 and CDR2: SGHRS and YFSETQ. The CDR3 is 14 residues long. V lost 2 bases, J lost 5 bases, and 10 bases lay in between. CDR3 sequence reads: CASSLGVLNEKLFF. Written as DNA, the CDR3 is TGCGCCAGCAGCTTAGGGGTTCTAAATGAAAAACTGTTTTTT.

This clone was counted a single time. CDR3 bases: TGTGCCACCAGCAGCCCCTGGACAGGGAACAAAAACATTCAGTACTTC. Translating gives CATSSPWTGNKNIQYF. This chain joins TRBV15 and TRBJ2-4; the match to TRBD1 covers 8 bases. V was pared by 3 bases and J by 3 bases, with 7 bases of the junction left unmatched. The CDR3 loop spans 16 amino acids. Germline CDR1 reads LNHNV; CDR2 reads YYDKDF (reference sequence).

This clone was observed a few times. V gene TRBV5-1 combines with J gene TRBJ1-2; TRBD1 agrees at 8 bases. Losses at the gene ends were 4 bases for V and 7 bases for J; bases not matched to a gene: 9. CDR1 is SGHRS, CDR2 YFSETQ, per germline. This CDR3 region has 14 residues. The CDR3 spells CASSQDRGVAGYTF. The CDR3 DNA reads TGCGCCAGCAGCCAAGACAGGGGAGTAGCTGGCTACACCTTC.

The V and J genes are TRBV9 and TRBJ2-7; tentatively, D is TRBD2 (6 bases). The CDR3 extends over 14 amino acids. V was trimmed by 6 bases and J by 2 bases, leaving 15 bases between them. CDR1 SGDLS and CDR2 YYNGEE come from the germline V gene. CDR3 loop: CASMWDLNPYEQYF. For the CDR3, the DNA is TGTGCCAGCATGTGGGACTTAAACCCCTACGAGCAGTACTTC.

J is TRBJ1-6 and V is TRBV9, with 9 bases matching TRBD1. V shed 1 base and J 8 bases; nucleotides not matched to a gene: 4. The CDR3 covers 15 residues. Per germline, CDR1 SGDLS and CDR2 YYNGEE. The CDR3 bases are TGTGCCAGCAGCGTATCCGGGACAGGGCATTCACCCCTCCACTTT. It yields the protein CASSVSGTGHSPLHF.

The chain uses TRBV14 and TRBJ2-2, with TRBD2 matching 8 bases. Germline CDR1 SGHDN, CDR2 FVKESK. The ends lost 4 bases at V and 4 bases at J; junction bases unmatched: 5. This CDR3 has 15 amino acids. CDR3 sequence (DNA): TGTGCCAGCAGCCCGCTGCGGGAGGTCACCGGGGAGCTGTTTTTT. It specifies CASSPLREVTGELFF.

This clone was detected only once. This chain uses TRBV6-5 with TRBJ2-7, with TRBD2 matching over 9 bases. CDR3 length: 16 amino acids. CDR1 is MNHEY, CDR2 SVGAGI, per germline. V shed 0 bases and J 2 bases; nucleotides not matched to a gene: 5. The CDR3 DNA follows: TGTGCCAGCAGTTACTCGAGTAGCGGGAGTCCCTACGAGCAGTACGTC. This translates into CASSYSSSGSPYEQYV.

This chain uses TRBV4-1 with TRBJ1-4; the match to TRBD1 covers 12 bases. CDR1 MGHRA and CDR2 YSYEKL come from the germline V gene. CDR3 length: 14 amino acids. V was pared by 4 bases and J by 8 bases, with 2 bases of the junction left unmatched. CDR3 coding DNA: TGCGCCAGCAGCCGGGACAGGGGGCGAGAAAAACTGTTTTTT. It yields the protein CASSRDRGREKLFF.